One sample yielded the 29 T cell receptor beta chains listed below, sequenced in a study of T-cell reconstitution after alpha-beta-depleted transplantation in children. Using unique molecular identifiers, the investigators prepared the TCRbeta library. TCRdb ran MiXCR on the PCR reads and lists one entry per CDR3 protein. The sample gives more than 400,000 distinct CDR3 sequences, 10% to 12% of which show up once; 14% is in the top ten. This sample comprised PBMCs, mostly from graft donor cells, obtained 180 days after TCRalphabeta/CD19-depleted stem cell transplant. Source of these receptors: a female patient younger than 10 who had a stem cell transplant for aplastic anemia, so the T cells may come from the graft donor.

Here the CDR3 reads CASSQASATSSWTSGNTIYF. Written as DNA, the CDR3 is TGTGCCAGCTCACAAGCGTCAGCTACAAGCTCCTGGACCTCTGGAAACACCATATATTTT. The chain uses TRBV18 and TRBJ1-3; D unclear. The V end was cut by 4 bases, the J end by 0 bases, with 25 bases between. There are 20 residues in the CDR3. The germline V gene has CDR1 KGHSH and CDR2 LQKENI.

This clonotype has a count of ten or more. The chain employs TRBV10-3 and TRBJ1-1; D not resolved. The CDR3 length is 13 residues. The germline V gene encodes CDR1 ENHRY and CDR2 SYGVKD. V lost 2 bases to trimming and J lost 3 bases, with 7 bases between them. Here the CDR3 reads CAISEPTYTEAFF. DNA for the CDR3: TGTGCCATCAGTGAGCCCACATACACTGAAGCTTTCTTT.

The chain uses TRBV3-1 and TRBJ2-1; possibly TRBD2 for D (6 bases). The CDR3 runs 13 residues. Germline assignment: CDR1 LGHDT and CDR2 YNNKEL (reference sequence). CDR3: CAGGLSSYNEQFF. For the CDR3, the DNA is TGTGCGGGAGGCCTCTCCTCCTACAATGAGCAGTTCTTC.

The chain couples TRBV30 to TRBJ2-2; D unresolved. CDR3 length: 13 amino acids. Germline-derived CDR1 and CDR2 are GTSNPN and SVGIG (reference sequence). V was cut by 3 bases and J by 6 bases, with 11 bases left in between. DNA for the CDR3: TGTGCCTGGAGCGGGCAGCCCGCCGGGGAGCTGTTTTTT. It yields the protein CAWSGQPAGELFF.

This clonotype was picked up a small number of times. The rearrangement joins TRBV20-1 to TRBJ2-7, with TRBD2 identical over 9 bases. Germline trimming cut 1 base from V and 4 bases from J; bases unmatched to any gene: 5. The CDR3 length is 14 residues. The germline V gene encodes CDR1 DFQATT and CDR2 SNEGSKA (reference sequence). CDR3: CSARGLAGMYEQYF. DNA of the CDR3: TGCAGTGCTAGAGGCCTAGCGGGAATGTACGAGCAGTACTTC.

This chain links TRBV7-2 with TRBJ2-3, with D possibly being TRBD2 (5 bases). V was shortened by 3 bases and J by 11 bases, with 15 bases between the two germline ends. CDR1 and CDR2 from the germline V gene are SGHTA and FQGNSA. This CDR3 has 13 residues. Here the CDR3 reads CASSFRRDRGQYF. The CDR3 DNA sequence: TGTGCCAGCAGCTTTCGTCGGGATAGAGGGCAGTATTTT. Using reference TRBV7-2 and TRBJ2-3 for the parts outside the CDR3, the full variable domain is GAGVSQSPSNKVTEKGKDVELRCDPISGHTALYWYRQSLGQGLEFLIYFQGNSAPDKSGLPSDRFSAERTGGSVSTLTIQRTQQEDSAVYLCASSFRRDRGQYFGPGTRLTVL.

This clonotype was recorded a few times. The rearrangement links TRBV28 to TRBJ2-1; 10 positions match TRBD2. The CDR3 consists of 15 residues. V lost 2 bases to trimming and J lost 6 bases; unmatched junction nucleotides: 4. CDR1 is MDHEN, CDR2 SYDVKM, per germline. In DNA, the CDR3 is TGTGCCAGCAGTTTACGGGGGACTAGCGCCAATGAGCAGTTCTTC. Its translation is CASSLRGTSANEQFF.

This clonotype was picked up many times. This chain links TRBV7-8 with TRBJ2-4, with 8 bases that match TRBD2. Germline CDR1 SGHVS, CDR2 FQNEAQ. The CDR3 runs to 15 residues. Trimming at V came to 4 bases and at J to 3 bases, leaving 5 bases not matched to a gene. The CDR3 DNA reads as TGTGCCAGCAGCTCGTTAGCGGGGCTCAAAAACATTCAGTACTTC. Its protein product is CASSSLAGLKNIQYF.

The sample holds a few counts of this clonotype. CDR3 sequence: CASSPYTRLEPSYEQYF. The CDR3 DNA sequence: TGTGCCAGCAGTCCATATACAAGACTAGAACCCTCCTACGAGCAGTACTTC. V is TRBV28 and J is TRBJ2-7; the D gene is possibly TRBD2 (6 bases). CDR1 and CDR2 (germline): MDHEN, SYDVKM. The CDR3 runs to 17 residues. V was clipped by 5 bases and J by 0 bases, with 20 bases between them.

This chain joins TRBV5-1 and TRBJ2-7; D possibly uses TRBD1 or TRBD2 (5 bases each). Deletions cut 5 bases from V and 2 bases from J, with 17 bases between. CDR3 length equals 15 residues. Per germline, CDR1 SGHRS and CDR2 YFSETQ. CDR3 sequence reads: CASSPPRDGPYEQYF. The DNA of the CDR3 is TGCGCCAGCAGTCCCCCTCGGGACGGCCCCTACGAGCAGTACTTC.

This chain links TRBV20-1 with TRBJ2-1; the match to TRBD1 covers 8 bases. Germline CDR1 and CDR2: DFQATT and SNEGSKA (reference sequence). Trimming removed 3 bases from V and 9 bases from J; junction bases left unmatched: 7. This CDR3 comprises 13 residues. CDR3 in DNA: TGCAGTGCTAGCCGGACAGGGTTATCTGAGCAGTTCTTC. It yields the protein CSASRTGLSEQFF.

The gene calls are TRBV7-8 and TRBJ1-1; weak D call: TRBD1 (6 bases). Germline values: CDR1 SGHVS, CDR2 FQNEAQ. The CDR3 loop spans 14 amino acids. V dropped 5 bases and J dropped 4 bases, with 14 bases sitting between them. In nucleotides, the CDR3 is TGTGCCAGCAGCGTTAGGGGGTCGGGCACTGAAGCTTTCTTT. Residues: CASSVRGSGTEAFF.

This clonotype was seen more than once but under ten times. For the CDR3, the DNA is TGTGCCAGTAGTATCGGACGCGACTACGAGCAGTACTTC. Translation gives CASSIGRDYEQYF. J is TRBJ2-7 and V is TRBV19; no reliable D call. CDR1 is LNHDA and CDR2 is SQIVND in the germline V gene (reference sequence). With 3 bases removed from V and 3 bases from J, the gap between germline ends came to 9 bases. The CDR3 loop spans 13 amino acids.

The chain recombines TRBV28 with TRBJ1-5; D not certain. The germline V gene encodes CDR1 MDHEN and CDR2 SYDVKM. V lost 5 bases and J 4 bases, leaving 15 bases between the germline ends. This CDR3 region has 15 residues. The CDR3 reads CASSPLRKGNQPQHF. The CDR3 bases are TGTGCCAGCAGTCCCCTTCGCAAAGGGAATCAGCCCCAGCATTTT.

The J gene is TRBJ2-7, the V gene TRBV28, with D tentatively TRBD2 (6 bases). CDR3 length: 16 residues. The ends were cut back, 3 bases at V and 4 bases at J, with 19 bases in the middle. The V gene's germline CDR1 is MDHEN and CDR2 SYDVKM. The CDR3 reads CASSFLGGAMSYEQYF. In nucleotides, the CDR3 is TGTGCCAGCAGTTTCCTAGGCGGGGCTATGTCTTACGAGCAGTACTTC.

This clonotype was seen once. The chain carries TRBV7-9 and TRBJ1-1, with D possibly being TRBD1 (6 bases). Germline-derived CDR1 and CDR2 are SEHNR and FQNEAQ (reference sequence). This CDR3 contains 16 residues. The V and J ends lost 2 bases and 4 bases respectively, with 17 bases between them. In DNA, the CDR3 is TGTGCCAGCAGCTTAAGGACCTCGGGGGCAGGCACTGAAGCTTTCTTT. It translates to CASSLRTSGAGTEAFF.

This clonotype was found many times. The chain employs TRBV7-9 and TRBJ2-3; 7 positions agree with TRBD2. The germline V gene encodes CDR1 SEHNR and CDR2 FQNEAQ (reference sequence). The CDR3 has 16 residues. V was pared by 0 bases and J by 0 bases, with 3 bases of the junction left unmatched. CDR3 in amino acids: CASSLALAASTDTQYF. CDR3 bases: TGTGCCAGCAGCTTAGCCCTAGCGGCTAGCACAGATACGCAGTATTTT. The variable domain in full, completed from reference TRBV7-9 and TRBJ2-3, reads DTGVSQNPRHKITKRGQNVTFRCDPISEHNRLYWYRQTLGQGPEFLTYFQNEAQLEKSRLLSDRFSAERPKGSFSTLEIQRTEQGDSAMYLCASSLALAASTDTQYFGPGTRLTVL.

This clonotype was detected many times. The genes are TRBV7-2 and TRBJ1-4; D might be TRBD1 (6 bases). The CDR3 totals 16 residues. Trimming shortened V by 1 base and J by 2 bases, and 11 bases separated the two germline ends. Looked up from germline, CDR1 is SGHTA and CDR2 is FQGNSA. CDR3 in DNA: TGTGCCAGCAGCTTAGAGGGGGTAGGGACTAATGAAAAACTGTTTTTT. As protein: CASSLEGVGTNEKLFF.

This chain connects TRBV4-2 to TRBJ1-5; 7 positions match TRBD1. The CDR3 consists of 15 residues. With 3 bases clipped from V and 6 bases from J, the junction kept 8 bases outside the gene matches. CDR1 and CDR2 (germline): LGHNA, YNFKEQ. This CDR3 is CASSQDPQGSQPQHF. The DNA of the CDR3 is TGTGCCAGCAGCCAGGATCCACAGGGGAGTCAGCCCCAGCATTTT.

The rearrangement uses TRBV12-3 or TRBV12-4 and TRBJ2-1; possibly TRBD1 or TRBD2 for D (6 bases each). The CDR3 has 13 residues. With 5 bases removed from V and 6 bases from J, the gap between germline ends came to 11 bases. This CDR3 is CASSKQGGNEQFF. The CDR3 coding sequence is TGTGCCAGCAGTAAACAGGGAGGCAATGAGCAGTTCTTC.

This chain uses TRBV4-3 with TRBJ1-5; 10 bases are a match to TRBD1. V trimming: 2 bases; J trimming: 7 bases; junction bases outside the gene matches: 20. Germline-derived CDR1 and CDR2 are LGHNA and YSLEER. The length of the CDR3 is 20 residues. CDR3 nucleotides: TGCGCCAGCAGCCAACGTGCTGGGGGCTTTCGGACAGGGGGATGGCAGCCCCAGCATTTT. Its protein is CASSQRAGGFRTGGWQPQHF.

CDR3: CASSVPGTGVSYEQYV. The CDR3 bases are TGTGCCAGCAGCGTTCCCGGGACAGGGGTCTCCTACGAGCAGTACGTC. The rearrangement uses TRBV7-9 and TRBJ2-7; TRBD1 agrees at 10 bases. Germline V gives CDR1 SEHNR, CDR2 FQNEAQ (reference sequence). Trimming removed 5 bases from V and 0 bases from J; junction bases left unmatched: 7. The CDR3 loop spans 16 amino acids.

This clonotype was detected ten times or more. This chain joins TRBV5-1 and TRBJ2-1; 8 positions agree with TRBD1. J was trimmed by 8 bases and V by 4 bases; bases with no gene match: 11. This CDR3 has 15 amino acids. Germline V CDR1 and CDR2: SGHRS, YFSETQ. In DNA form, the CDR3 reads TGCGCCAGCAGCCTGTGGACAGGGTTGTATTATGAGCAGTTCTTC. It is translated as CASSLWTGLYYEQFF.

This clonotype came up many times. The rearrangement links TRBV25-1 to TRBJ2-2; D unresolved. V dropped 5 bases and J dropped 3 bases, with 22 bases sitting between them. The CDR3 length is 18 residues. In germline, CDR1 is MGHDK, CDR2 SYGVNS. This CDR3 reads CASSFPASGTMDTGELFF. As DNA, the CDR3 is TGTGCCAGCAGTTTTCCCGCGTCAGGAACAATGGACACCGGGGAGCTGTTTTTT.

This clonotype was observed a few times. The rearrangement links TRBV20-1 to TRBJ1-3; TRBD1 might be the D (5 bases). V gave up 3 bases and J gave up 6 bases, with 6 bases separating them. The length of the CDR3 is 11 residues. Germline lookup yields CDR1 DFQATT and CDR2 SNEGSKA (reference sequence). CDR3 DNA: TGCAGTGCTAGGACAGAAAACACCATATATTTT. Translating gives CSARTENTIYF.

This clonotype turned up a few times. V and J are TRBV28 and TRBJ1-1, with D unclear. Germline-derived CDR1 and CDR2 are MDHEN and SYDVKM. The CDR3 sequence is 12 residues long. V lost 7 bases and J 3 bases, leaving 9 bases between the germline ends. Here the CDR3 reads CASTTQHTEAFF. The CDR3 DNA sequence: TGTGCCAGCACTACACAGCACACTGAAGCTTTCTTT.

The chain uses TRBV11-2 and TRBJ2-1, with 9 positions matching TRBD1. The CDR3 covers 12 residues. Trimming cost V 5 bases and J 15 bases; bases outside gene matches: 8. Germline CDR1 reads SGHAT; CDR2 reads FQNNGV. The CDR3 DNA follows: TGTGCCAGCAGCCTGAGGGACAGGGAGGTGTTCTTC. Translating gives CASSLRDREVFF.

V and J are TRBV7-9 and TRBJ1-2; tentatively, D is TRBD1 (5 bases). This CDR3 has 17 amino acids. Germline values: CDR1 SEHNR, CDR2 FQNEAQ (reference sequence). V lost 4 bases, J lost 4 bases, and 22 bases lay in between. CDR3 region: CASSSRVATLRGYGYTF. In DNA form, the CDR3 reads TGTGCCAGCAGCTCCCGAGTTGCGACACTAAGGGGCTATGGCTACACCTTC.

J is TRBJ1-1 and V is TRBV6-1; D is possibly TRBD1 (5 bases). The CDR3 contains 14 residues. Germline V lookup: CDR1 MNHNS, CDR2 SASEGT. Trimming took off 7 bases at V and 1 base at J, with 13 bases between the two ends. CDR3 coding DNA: TGTGCCAGCACTCAAGGGACCAGGAACACTGAAGCTTTCTTT. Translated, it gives CASTQGTRNTEAFF.